This TCR beta chain originates from a study of cytomegalovirus exposure and HLA in healthy donors. Study-wide findings and caveats: For most TCR sequences rarity was the rule, although some public TCRs occurred in many donors. Diagnosis of cytomegalovirus status made by the classifier reportedly showed high specificity and sensitivity.

Assay: immunoSEQ multiplex PCR; the TCRdb copy retains only in-frame clones and omits some. The sample lists 150,000 to 200,000 clones; about 82% were seen once. Donors were drawn from the approximately 110-subject validation cohort, separate from the roughly 700-subject first cohort. Comments on this clone: Antigen specificity is unknown.

The CDR3 runs to 15 residues. Germline assignment: CDR1 SGHDT and CDR2 YYEEEE. V was trimmed by 4 bases and J by 1 base, leaving 15 bases between them. The receptor's source is a woman aged 18-29 years in good health and CMV-seronegative. The V and J genes are TRBV5-6 and TRBJ2-7; D might be TRBD1 (5 bases). Sequenced material: PBMCs. Written as DNA, the CDR3 is TGTGCCAGCAGCCCCAGGGCCACCCTTTCCTACGAGCAGTACTTC. This codes for CASSPRATLSYEQYF.